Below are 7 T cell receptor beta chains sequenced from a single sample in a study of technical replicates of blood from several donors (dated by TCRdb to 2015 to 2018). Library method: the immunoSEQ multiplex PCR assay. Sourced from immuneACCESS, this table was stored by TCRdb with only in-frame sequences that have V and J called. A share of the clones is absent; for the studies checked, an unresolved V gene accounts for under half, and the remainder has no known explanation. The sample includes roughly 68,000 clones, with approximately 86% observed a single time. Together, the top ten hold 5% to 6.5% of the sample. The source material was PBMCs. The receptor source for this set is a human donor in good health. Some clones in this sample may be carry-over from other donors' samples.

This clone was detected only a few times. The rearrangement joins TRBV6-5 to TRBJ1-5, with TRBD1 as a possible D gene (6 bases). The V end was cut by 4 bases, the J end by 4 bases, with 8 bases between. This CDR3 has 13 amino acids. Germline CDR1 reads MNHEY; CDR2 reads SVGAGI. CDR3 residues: CASSSTGNQPQHF. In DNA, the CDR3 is TGTGCCAGCAGTTCCACAGGGAATCAGCCCCAGCATTTT.

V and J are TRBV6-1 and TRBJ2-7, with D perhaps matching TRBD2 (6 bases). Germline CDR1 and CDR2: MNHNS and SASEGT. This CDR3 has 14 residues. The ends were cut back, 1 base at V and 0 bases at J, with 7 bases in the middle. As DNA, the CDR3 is TGTGCCAGCAGTGAAGGGGACTTCTCCTACGAGCAGTACTTC. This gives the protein CASSEGDFSYEQYF.

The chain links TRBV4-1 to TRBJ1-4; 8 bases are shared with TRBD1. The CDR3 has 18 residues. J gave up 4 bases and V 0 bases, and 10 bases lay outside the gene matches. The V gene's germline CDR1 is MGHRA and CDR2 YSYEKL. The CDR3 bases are TGCGCCAGCAGCCAAGATTTCCCAGGACAGGGTTATAATGAAAAACTGTTTTTT. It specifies CASSQDFPGQGYNEKLFF.

CDR3 sequence (DNA): TGTGCCAGTAATCATGTGGGCGGCTACACCTTC. This translates into CASNHVGGYTF. The V and J genes are TRBV19 and TRBJ1-2; D is ambiguous. The germline V gene has CDR1 LNHDA and CDR2 SQIVND (reference sequence). V gave up 7 bases and J gave up 8 bases, with 11 bases separating them. There are 11 residues in the CDR3.

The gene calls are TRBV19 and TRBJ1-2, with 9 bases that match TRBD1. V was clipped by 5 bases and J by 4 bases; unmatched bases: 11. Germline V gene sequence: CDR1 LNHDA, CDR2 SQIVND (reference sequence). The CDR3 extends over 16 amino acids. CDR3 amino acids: CASSPLDRGPIYGYTF. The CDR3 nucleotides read TGTGCCAGTAGTCCCTTGGACAGGGGCCCGATCTATGGCTACACCTTC.

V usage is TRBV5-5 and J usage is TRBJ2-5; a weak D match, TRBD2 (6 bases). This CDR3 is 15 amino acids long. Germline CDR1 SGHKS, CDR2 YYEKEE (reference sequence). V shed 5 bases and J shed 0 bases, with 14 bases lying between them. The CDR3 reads CASRINLAHQETQYF. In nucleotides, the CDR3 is TGTGCCAGCAGGATCAATCTAGCGCACCAAGAGACCCAGTACTTC.

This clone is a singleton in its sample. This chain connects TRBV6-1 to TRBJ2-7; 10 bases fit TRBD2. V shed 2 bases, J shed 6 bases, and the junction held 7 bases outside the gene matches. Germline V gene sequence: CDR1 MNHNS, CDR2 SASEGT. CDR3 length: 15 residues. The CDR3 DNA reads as TGTGCCAGCAGTGAAAGTCTAGCGGGAGAAAGCGAGCAGTACTTC. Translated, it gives CASSESLAGESEQYF.